The clone carrying this TCR beta chain was counted only a few times. This sample stems from a study of T-cell reconstitution after alpha-beta-depleted transplantation in children. Preparation of the TCRbeta library involved a method that used unique molecular identifiers. Using its own MiXCR run on the PCR reads, TCRdb lists one record per CDR3 protein. The sample shows about 460,000 distinct CDR3 sequences, around 13% of them seen only once. The source is a human donor who donated a stem cell graft to a child with combined immunodeficiency. The specimen comprised PBMCs from the stem cell graft donor, sampled from the stem cell graft.

The CDR3 nucleotides read TGTGCCAGCAGCAAAGACAGGGGAGTAACCGGGGAGCTGTTTTTT. Protein sequence: CASSKDRGVTGELFF. V is TRBV7-9 and J is TRBJ2-2; TRBD1 matches at 8 bases. The CDR3 loop spans 15 amino acids. The germline gives CDR1 SEHNR, CDR2 FQNEAQ (reference sequence). After removal of 5 bases from V and 5 bases from J, the junction contained 7 bases not matched to a gene.